This T cell receptor beta chain was sequenced in a study of regulatory T cells in long-lasting Graves disease. Note on this clonotype: Its antigen is currently unknown.

Arm-PCR with iRepertoire HTBI primers amplified the CDR3 regions for these TCR beta libraries. Each CDR3 protein is one row after TCRdb ran MiXCR on the multiplex PCR reads. The sample includes about 540,000 distinct CDR3 sequences, roughly 14% of them seen just once. The V end was cut by 0 bases, the J end by 1 base, with 7 bases between. The CDR3 contains 14 residues. CDR1 and CDR2 from the germline V gene are SGHRS and YFSETQ. Time point defined: newly diagnosed GD, antithyroid drugs for less than 3 months. Making the TCR library involved RNA that had been extracted from PBMCs. Study findings and constraints: With under 3,500 shared public clonotypes, persistent patients exceeded new patients, who shared about a thousand.

These data are also associated with another study on T cells in Graves' hyperthyroidism and ophthalmopathy.

Sample: peripheral blood mononuclear cells (PBMCs), taken at new diagnosis, from a patient treated with antithyroid drugs. The gene calls are TRBV5-1 and TRBJ1-2, with D possibly TRBD1 on 6 matching bases. The sequence came from a man aged 30 to 45 with Graves disease. CDR3 sequence: CASSLGDNNYGYTF. The DNA of the CDR3 is TGCGCCAGCAGCTTGGGGGACAATAACTATGGCTACACCTTC.